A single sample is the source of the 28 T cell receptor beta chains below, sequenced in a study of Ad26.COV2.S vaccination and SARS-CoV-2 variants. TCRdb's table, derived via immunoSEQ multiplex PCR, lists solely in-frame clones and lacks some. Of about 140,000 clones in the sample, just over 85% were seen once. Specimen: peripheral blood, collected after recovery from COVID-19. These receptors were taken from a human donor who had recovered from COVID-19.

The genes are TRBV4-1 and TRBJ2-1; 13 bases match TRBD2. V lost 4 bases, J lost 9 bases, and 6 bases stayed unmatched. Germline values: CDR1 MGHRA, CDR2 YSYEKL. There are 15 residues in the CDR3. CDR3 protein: CASSRGLAGVGEQFF. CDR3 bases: TGCGCCAGCAGCCGTGGACTAGCGGGGGTGGGTGAGCAGTTCTTC.

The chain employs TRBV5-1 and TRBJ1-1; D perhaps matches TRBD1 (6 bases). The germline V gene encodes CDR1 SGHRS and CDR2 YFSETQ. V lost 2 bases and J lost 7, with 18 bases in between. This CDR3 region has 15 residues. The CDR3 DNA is TGCGCCAGCAGCTTCCGAGGGGGATCTATGGGTGAAGCTTTCTTT. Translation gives CASSFRGGSMGEAFF.

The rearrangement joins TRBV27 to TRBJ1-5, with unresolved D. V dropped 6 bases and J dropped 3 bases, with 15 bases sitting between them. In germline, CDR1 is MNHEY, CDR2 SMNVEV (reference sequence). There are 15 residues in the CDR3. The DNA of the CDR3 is TGTGCCAGCAGCTCACGGTGGGGTTCCAATCAGCCCCAGCATTTT. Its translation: CASSSRWGSNQPQHF.

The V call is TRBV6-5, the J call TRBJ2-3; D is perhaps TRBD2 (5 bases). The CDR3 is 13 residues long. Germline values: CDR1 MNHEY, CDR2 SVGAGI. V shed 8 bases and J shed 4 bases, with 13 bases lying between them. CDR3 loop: CASARGRSDTQYF. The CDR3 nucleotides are TGTGCCAGCGCGCGCGGGCGATCAGATACGCAGTATTTT.

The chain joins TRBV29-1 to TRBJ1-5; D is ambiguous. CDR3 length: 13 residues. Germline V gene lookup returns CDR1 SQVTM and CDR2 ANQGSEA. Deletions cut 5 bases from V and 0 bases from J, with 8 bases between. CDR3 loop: CSVSEYSNQPQHF. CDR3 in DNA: TGCAGCGTTTCAGAATATAGCAATCAGCCCCAGCATTTT.

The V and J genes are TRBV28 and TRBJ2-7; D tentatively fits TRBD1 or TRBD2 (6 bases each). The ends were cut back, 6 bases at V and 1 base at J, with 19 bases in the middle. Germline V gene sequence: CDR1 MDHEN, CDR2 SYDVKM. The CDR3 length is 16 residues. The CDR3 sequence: CASRPPVGGLSYEQYF. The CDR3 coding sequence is TGTGCCAGCAGACCTCCTGTGGGGGGCTTATCCTACGAGCAGTACTTC.

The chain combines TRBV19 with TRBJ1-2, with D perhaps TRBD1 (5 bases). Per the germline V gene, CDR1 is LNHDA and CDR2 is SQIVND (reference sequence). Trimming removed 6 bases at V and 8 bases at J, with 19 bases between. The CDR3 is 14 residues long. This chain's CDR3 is CASRLSGLRGGYTF. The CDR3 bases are TGTGCCAGTAGGCTTTCTGGCTTGCGGGGCGGCTACACCTTC.

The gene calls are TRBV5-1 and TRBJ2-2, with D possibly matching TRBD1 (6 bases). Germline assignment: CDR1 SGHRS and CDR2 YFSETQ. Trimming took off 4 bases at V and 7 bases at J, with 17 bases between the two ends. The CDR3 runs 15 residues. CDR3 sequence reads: CASSPQHRVIGELFF. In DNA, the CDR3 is TGCGCCAGCAGCCCCCAGCACAGGGTGATCGGGGAGCTGTTTTTT.

The CDR3 loop is CASSPYGTENTEAFF. CDR3 coding DNA: TGTGCCAGTAGCCCTTACGGGACGGAGAACACTGAAGCTTTCTTT. J is TRBJ1-1 and V is TRBV19; D perhaps matches TRBD1 (5 bases). The CDR3 length is 15 residues. CDR1 is LNHDA and CDR2 is SQIVND in the germline V gene (reference sequence). Trimming removed 6 bases from V and 1 base from J, with 15 bases in between. The variable domain in full, with the rest retrieved from reference TRBV19 and TRBJ1-1, is DGGITQSPKYLFRKEGQNVTLSCEQNLNHDAMYWYRQDPGQGLRLIYYSQIVNDFQKGDIAEGYSVSREKKESFPLTVTSAQKNPTAFYLCASSPYGTENTEAFFGQGTRLTVV.

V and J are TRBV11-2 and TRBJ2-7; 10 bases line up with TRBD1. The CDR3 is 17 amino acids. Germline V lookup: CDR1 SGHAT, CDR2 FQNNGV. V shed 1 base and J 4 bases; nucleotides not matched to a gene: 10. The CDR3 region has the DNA TGTGCCAGCAGCTTAGGACGCGGACAGGGGGTTTTTTACGAGCAGTACTTC. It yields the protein CASSLGRGQGVFYEQYF. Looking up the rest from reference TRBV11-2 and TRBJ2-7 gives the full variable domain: EAGVAQSPRYKIIEKRQSVAFWCNPISGHATLYWYQQILGQGPKLLIQFQNNGVVDDSQLPKDRFSAERLKGVDSTLKIQPAKLEDSAVYLCASSLGRGQGVFYEQYFGPGTRLTVT.

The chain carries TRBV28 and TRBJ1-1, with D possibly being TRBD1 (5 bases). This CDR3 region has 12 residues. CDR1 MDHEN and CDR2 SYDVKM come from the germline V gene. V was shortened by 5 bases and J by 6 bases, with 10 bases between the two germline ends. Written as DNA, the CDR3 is TGTGCCAGCAGTCCGACGGGGCCTGAAGCTTTCTTT. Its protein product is CASSPTGPEAFF. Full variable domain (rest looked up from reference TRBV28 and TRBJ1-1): DVKVTQSSRYLVKRTGEKVFLECVQDMDHENMFWYRQDPGLGLRLIYFSYDVKMKEKGDIPEGYSVSREKKERFSLILESASTNQTSMYLCASSPTGPEAFFGQGTRLTVV.

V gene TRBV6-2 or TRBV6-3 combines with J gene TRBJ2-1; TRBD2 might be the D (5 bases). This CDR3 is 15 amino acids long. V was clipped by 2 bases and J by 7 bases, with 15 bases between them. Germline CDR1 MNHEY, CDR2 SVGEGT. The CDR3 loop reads CASSYPGLGGNEQFF. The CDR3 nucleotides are TGTGCCAGCAGTTACCCAGGACTTGGAGGTAATGAGCAGTTCTTC.

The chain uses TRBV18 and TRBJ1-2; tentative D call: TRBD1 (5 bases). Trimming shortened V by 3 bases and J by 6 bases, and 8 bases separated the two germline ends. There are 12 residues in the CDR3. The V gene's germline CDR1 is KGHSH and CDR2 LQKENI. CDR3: CASSPDSDGYTF. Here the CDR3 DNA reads TGTGCCAGCTCACCTGACAGTGATGGCTACACCTTC.

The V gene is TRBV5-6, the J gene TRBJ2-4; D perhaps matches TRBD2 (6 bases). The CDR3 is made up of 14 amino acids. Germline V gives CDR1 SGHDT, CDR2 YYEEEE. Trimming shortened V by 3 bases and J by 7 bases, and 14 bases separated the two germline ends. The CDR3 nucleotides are TGTGCCAGCAGCTCCACCGATCTAGCGAACATTCAGTACTTC. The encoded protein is CASSSTDLANIQYF.

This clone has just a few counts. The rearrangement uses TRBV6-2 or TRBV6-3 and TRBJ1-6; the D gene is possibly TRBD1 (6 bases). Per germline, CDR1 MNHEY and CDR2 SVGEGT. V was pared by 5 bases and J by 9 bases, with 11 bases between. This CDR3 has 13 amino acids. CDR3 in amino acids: CASSTPRGSPLHF. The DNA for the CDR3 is TGTGCCAGCAGTACCCCCAGGGGTTCACCCCTCCACTTT.

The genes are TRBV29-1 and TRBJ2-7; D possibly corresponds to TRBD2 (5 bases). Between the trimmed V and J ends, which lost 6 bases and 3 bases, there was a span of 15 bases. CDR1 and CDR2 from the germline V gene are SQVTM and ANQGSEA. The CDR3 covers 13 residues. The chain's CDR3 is CSVPEGIGYEQYF. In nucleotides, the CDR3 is TGCAGCGTCCCTGAGGGTATCGGCTACGAGCAGTACTTC.

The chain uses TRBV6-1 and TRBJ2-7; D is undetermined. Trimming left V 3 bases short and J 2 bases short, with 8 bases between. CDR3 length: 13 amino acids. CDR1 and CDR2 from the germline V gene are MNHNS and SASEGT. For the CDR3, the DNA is TGTGCCAGCAGTGACCTCAGGACCTACGAGCAGTACTTC. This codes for CASSDLRTYEQYF.

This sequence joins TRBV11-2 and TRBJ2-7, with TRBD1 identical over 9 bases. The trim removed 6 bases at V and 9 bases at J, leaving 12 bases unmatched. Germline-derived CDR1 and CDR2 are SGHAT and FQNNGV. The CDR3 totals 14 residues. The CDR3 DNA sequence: TGTGCCAGCAGACTCACAGGGGGCCCATTAGGGCAGTACTTC. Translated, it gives CASRLTGGPLGQYF.

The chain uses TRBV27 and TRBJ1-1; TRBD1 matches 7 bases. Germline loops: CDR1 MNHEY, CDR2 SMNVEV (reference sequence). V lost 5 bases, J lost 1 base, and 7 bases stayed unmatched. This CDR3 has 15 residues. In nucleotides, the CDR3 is TGTGCCAGCAGTCGATTCAGACAGGGGAACACTGAAGCTTTCTTT. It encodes CASSRFRQGNTEAFF.

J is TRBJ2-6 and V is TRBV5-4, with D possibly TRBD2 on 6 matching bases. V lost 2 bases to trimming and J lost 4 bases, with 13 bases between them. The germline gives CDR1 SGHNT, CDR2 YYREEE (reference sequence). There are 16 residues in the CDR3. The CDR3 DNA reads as TGTGCCAGCAGCTTAGTTGCGGGGCAGGGGGCCAACGTCCTGACTTTC. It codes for CASSLVAGQGANVLTF.

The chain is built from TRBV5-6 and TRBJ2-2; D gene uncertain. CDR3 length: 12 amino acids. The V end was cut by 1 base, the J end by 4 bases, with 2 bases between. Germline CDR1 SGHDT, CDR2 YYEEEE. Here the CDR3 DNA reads TGTGCCAGCAGCTTGCCCACCGGGGAGCTGTTTTTT. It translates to CASSLPTGELFF.

The DNA of the CDR3 is TGTGCCAGTAGGGATTCTTGGGGGAATAGCAATCAGCCCCAGCATTTT. Translation gives CASRDSWGNSNQPQHF. The rearrangement joins TRBV19 to TRBJ1-5; TRBD1 is a possible D gene (5 bases). CDR3 size: 16 residues. Germline CDR1 LNHDA, CDR2 SQIVND (reference sequence). V dropped 6 bases and J dropped 0 bases, with 15 bases sitting between them.

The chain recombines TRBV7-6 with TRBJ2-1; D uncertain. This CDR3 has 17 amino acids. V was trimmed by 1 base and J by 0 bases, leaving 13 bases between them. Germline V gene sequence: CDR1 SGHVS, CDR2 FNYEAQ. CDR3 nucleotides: TGTGCCAGCAGCTTAGTCCGTTTCAGGAGCTCCTACAATGAGCAGTTCTTC. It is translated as CASSLVRFRSSYNEQFF. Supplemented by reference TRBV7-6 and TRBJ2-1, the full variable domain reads GAGVSQSPRYKVTKRGQDVALRCDPISGHVSLYWYRQALGQGPEFLTYFNYEAQQDKSGLPNDRFSAERPEGSISTLTIQRTEQRDSAMYRCASSLVRFRSSYNEQFFGPGTRLTVL.

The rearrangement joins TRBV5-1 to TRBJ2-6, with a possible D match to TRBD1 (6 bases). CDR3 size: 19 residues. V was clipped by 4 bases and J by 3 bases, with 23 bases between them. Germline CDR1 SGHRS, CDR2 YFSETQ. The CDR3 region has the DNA TGCGCCAGCAGCCCGAGAGCCGGGACAATAGTAAGTGGGGCCAACGTCCTGACTTTC. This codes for CASSPRAGTIVSGANVLTF.

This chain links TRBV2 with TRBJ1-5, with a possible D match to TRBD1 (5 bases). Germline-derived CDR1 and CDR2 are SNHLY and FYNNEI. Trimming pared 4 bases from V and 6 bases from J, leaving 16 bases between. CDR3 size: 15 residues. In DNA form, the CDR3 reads TGTGCCAGCAGTGCGGAAGGGGTTGAGAGTCAGCCCCAGCATTTT. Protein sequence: CASSAEGVESQPQHF.

The CDR3 bases are TGTGCCTGGAGGGGGGGTCCTGAAGATGAAAAACTGTTTTTT. Its protein is CAWRGGPEDEKLFF. This chain links TRBV30 with TRBJ1-4, with a possible D match to TRBD1 (5 bases). Looked up from germline, CDR1 is GTSNPN and CDR2 is SVGIG (reference sequence). Trimming cost V 3 bases and J 6 bases, with 14 bases left between them. The CDR3 is 14 residues long.

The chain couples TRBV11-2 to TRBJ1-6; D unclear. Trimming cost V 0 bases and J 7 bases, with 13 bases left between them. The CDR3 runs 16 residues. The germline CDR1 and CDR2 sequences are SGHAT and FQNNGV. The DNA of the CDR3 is TGTGCCAGCAGCTTAGAAGTTGGGCGGTTGAATTCACCCCTCCACTTT. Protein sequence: CASSLEVGRLNSPLHF.

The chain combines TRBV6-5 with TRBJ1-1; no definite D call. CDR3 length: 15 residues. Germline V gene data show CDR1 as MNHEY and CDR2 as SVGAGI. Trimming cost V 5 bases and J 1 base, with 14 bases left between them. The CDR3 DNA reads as TGTGCCAGCAGTCAGGCTATAAGGAAGAACACTGAAGCTTTCTTT. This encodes CASSQAIRKNTEAFF.